The clone carrying this T cell receptor beta chain was counted a single time. This sample was included in a study of control samples from healthy donors and cancer patients. Generated by immunoSEQ multiplex PCR, the TCRdb table keeps only in-frame clones and is missing some. The table lists around 200,000 clones, about 95% of them singletons. V was pared by 6 bases and J by 3 bases, with 11 bases between. Germline V gene data show CDR1 as LGHNT and CDR2 as FRNRAP. This CDR3 comprises 13 residues. J is TRBJ1-1 and V is TRBV12-5; D gene uncertain. The receptor's source is a man between 50 and 59 years old in good health. Sequencing was performed on blood. The CDR3 sequence: CASGSELDTEAFF. The CDR3 DNA follows: TGTGCTAGTGGCTCGGAGTTGGACACTGAAGCTTTCTTT.